The 3 T cell receptor beta chains below were found in one sample sequenced in a study of cytomegalovirus exposure and HLA in healthy donors. PCR involved 60 Vbeta and 13 Jbeta primers. Libraries were prepared by immunoSEQ multiplex PCR; TCRdb keeps only in-frame clonotypes and omits some of them. The sample includes 100,000 to 120,000 clones, 82% of them seen just once. The specimen sequenced was PBMCs. The receptors stem from a woman between 18 and 30 years old in good health and CMV-seronegative.

This chain connects TRBV7-9 to TRBJ1-5; tentative D call: TRBD1 (6 bases). The CDR3 runs 16 residues. Germline-derived CDR1 and CDR2 are SEHNR and FQNEAQ (reference sequence). With 1 base removed from V and 4 bases from J, the gap between germline ends came to 14 bases. The CDR3, as DNA: TGTGCCAGCAGCTTAGGTGACAGGACGGGAAATCAGCCCCAGCATTTT. This gives the protein CASSLGDRTGNQPQHF.

This clone occurred once. The chain joins TRBV9 to TRBJ2-3; D gene unclear. V dropped 2 bases and J dropped 1 base, with 11 bases sitting between them. Looked up from germline, CDR1 is SGDLS and CDR2 is YYNGEE. This CDR3 spans 15 amino acids. CDR3 nucleotides: TGTGCCAGCAGCGTCCGTTTATCCCGCACAGATACGCAGTATTTT. Amino acid sequence: CASSVRLSRTDTQYF.

The chain has TRBV7-2 and TRBJ2-5; 8 nucleotides agree with TRBD1. The germline CDR1 and CDR2 sequences are SGHTA and FQGNSA. The V and J ends lost 5 bases and 4 bases, in that order; junction bases with no gene match: 3. This CDR3 region has 13 residues. As DNA, the CDR3 is TGTGCCAGCAGCCTTACAGGGGGAGAGACCCAGTACTTC. Its translation: CASSLTGGETQYF.